This TCR beta chain emerged from a study of blood T cells in healthy people across ages. Whole-study results and caveats: Older age went with lower TCR beta diversity per million T cells, in a roughly linear way.

The sample holds many counts of this clonotype. The antigen remains undetermined. For the second PCR, which ran for roughly 7 to 11 cycles, a sample-barcoded 5' primer and a J-beta primer mix were used. TCRdb independently ran MiXCR on the 5' RACE reads; one entry per CDR3 protein. The table lists around 1.5 million distinct CDR3 sequences, roughly a third of them singletons. Germline CDR1 and CDR2: SQVTM and ANQGSEA. The CDR3 consists of 12 residues. V lost 4 bases to trimming and J lost 7 bases, with 13 bases between them. Sequences were obtained from blood. The TCR was taken from a woman younger than 45 in good health. The rearrangement uses TRBV29-1 and TRBJ2-5, with D maybe TRBD2 (5 bases). CDR3: CSVGEKSGTQYF. CDR3 nucleotide sequence: TGCAGCGTTGGGGAGAAATCGGGGACCCAGTACTTC.